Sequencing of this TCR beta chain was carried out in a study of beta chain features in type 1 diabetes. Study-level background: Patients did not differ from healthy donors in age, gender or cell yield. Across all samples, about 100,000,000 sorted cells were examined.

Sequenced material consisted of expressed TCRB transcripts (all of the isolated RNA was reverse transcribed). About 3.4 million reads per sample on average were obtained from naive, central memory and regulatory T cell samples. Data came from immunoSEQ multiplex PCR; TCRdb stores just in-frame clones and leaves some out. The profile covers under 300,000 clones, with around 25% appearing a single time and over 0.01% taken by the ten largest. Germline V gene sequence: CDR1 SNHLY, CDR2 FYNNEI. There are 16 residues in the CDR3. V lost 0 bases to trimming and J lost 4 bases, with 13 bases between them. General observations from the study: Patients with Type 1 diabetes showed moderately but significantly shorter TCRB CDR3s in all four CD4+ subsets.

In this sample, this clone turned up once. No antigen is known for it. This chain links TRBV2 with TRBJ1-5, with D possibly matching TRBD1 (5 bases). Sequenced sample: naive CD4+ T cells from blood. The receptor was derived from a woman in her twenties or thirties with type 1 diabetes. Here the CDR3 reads CASSEARGDRNQPQHF. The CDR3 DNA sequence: TGTGCCAGCAGTGAAGCGCGGGGGGATAGGAATCAGCCCCAGCATTTT.